The clone carrying this T cell receptor (beta chain) was counted between two and nine times. Original methodology: Reference gene primer amplification in the assay estimated nucleated cell counts. Using immunoSEQ multiplex PCR, the repertoire was profiled, and TCRdb retains in-frame clones only, with some absent. V, J and clone size are taken as reported in that table, and D and trimming were inferred from the DNA itself. There are about 130,000 clones in the sample; about 85% occur only once, and 8% to 10% lies in the top ten. This sample is part of a study of blood T cell repertoires in COVID-19. In the study overall: Donors in the United States, Italy and Spain gave samples during acute or convalescent COVID-19.

The CDR3 contains 16 residues. CDR1 and CDR2 from the germline V gene are LGHNA and YNFKEQ. V dropped 0 bases and J dropped 6 bases, with 17 bases sitting between them. The specimen sequenced was peripheral blood. This chain uses TRBV4-2 with TRBJ1-2, with D perhaps TRBD1 (5 bases). The sequence derives from a man aged 35-49 years with active or convalescent COVID-19. This chain's CDR3 is CASSQEGLGGGNGYTF. As DNA, the CDR3 is TGTGCCAGCAGCCAAGAAGGCCTAGGCGGGGGGAATGGCTACACCTTC.